Shown below are 32 T cell receptor beta chains from a single sample sequenced in a study of technical replicates of blood from a few donors. The protocol was immunoSEQ multiplex PCR, while the TCRdb copy is restricted to in-frame clones and leaves out a portion. The sample holds about 83,000 clones, around 94% seen once. The sequenced material came from T cells isolated from PBMCs. Source of these receptors: a human donor in good health.

J is TRBJ2-7 and V is TRBV7-9; 7 bases agree with TRBD2. CDR1 is SEHNR and CDR2 is FQNEAQ in the germline V gene (reference sequence). This CDR3 is built from 11 residues. V lost 8 bases, J lost 2 bases, and 0 bases stayed unmatched. The CDR3 reads CASAGAYEQYF. In DNA form, the CDR3 reads TGTGCCAGCGCGGGGGCCTACGAGCAGTACTTC.

The rearrangement joins TRBV4-2 to TRBJ2-1; 11 bases fit TRBD2. Per germline, CDR1 LGHNA and CDR2 YNFKEQ. The CDR3 runs to 16 residues. Losses at the gene ends were 4 bases for V and 4 bases for J; bases not matched to a gene: 6. The CDR3 coding sequence is TGTGCCAGCAGCCCGCTCACTAGCGGGAGTTACAATGAGCAGTTCTTC. This translates into CASSPLTSGSYNEQFF.

This clone was found a few times. V gene TRBV12-5 combines with J gene TRBJ1-1; 7 positions agree with TRBD1. V lost 7 bases, J lost 7 bases, and 9 bases stayed unmatched. Germline V gene data show CDR1 as LGHNT and CDR2 as FRNRAP. This CDR3 region has 13 residues. CDR3 region: CASAQITGVEAFF. The CDR3 region has the DNA TGTGCTAGTGCCCAGATCACAGGGGTTGAAGCTTTCTTT.

The genes are TRBV6-5 and TRBJ2-3; D unresolved. The V end was cut by 6 bases, the J end by 2 bases, with 15 bases between. In germline, CDR1 is MNHEY, CDR2 SVGAGI. The CDR3 length is 15 residues. CDR3 coding DNA: TGTGCCAGCAGGGCCTTTACCCGAACCACAGATACGCAGTATTTT. The encoded protein is CASRAFTRTTDTQYF.

This chain links TRBV6-5 with TRBJ2-2, with a weak D call TRBD2 (6 bases). The CDR3 sequence is 14 residues long. V was pared by 10 bases and J by 1 base, with 13 bases between. Germline V gene sequence: CDR1 MNHEY, CDR2 SVGAGI. Here the CDR3 reads CATSAAGNTGELFF. In DNA form, the CDR3 reads TGTGCCACTAGCGCGGCGGGGAACACCGGGGAGCTGTTTTTT.

This chain joins TRBV7-3 and TRBJ2-1; D is undetermined. Per germline, CDR1 SGHTA and CDR2 FQGTGA. The CDR3 runs to 13 residues. Trimming cost V 0 bases and J 9 bases, with 9 bases left between them. CDR3 DNA: TGTGCCAGCAGCTTAACCCATAGAGGTGAGCAGTTCTTC. Translating gives CASSLTHRGEQFF.

J is TRBJ2-7 and V is TRBV27, with 9 positions matching TRBD1. Germline assignment: CDR1 MNHEY and CDR2 SMNVEV (reference sequence). CDR3 length: 14 residues. The ends lost 6 bases at V and 2 bases at J; junction bases unmatched: 5. The CDR3 region is CASRKGQGAYEQYF. CDR3 coding DNA: TGTGCCAGCAGAAAGGGACAGGGCGCCTACGAGCAGTACTTC.

V is TRBV6-5 and J is TRBJ2-3, with a possible D match to TRBD2 (5 bases). The V gene's germline CDR1 is MNHEY and CDR2 SVGAGI. The CDR3 runs to 12 residues. V was shortened by 8 bases and J by 6 bases, with 12 bases between the two germline ends. The CDR3 DNA is TGTGCCAGCGGTCGACGGGGTGATACGCAGTATTTT. Encoded protein: CASGRRGDTQYF.

The chain couples TRBV27 to TRBJ1-4; D call uncertain. The germline V gene has CDR1 MNHEY and CDR2 SMNVEV (reference sequence). This CDR3 has 14 amino acids. V lost 5 bases, J lost 0 bases, and 7 bases lay in between. CDR3 sequence reads: CASSLFSTNEKLFF. The CDR3 DNA follows: TGTGCCAGCAGTCTCTTCTCAACTAATGAAAAACTGTTTTTT.

This chain joins TRBV27 and TRBJ2-7; weak D call: TRBD2 (6 bases). Germline loops: CDR1 MNHEY, CDR2 SMNVEV (reference sequence). The CDR3 covers 15 residues. Trimming stripped 3 bases from V and 3 bases from J, with 15 bases between. CDR3 bases: TGTGCCAGCAGTTTGGGGGGACCGAAGTACTACGAGCAGTACTTC. Translated: CASSLGGPKYYEQYF.

The rearrangement joins TRBV6-6 to TRBJ2-1, with TRBD1 identical over 10 bases. The CDR3 has 15 amino acids. Unmatched junction bases numbered 6, after V lost 2 bases and J lost 8 bases. The germline V gene encodes CDR1 MNHNY and CDR2 SVGAGI (reference sequence). Here the CDR3 DNA reads TGTGCCAGCAGTTACCGGGACAGGGGTGGGGATGAGCAGTTCTTC. Residues: CASSYRDRGGDEQFF.

The J gene is TRBJ2-1, the V gene TRBV10-3, with 14 positions matching TRBD2. With V trimmed by 6 bases and J by 9 bases, 4 bases remained unmatched. Per germline, CDR1 ENHRY and CDR2 SYGVKD. There are 14 residues in the CDR3. CDR3 residues: CAIRTSGGALEQFF. Here the CDR3 DNA reads TGTGCCATCAGGACTAGCGGGGGGGCGCTTGAGCAGTTCTTC.

The chain employs TRBV15 and TRBJ2-7, with 7 bases identical to TRBD1. Germline trimming cut 3 bases from V and 2 bases from J; bases unmatched to any gene: 10. The CDR3 spans 16 residues. Germline CDR1 reads LNHNV; CDR2 reads YYDKDF (reference sequence). The CDR3 nucleotides are TGTGCCACCAGCAGTCTTTCCCGGGACAGCACCTACGAGCAGTACTTC. This sequence encodes CATSSLSRDSTYEQYF.

V usage is TRBV5-1 and J usage is TRBJ2-5, with D possibly TRBD1 on 5 matching bases. Between the trimmed V and J ends, which lost 4 bases and 2 bases, there was a span of 15 bases. This CDR3 is 15 amino acids long. Germline V CDR1 and CDR2: SGHRS, YFSETQ. In DNA, the CDR3 is TGCGCCAGCAGCAGATCCGACAGACCGCAAGAGACCCAGTACTTC. Protein sequence: CASSRSDRPQETQYF.

The V and J genes are TRBV6-6 and TRBJ1-5, with a possible D match to TRBD1 (5 bases). Germline V gene data show CDR1 as MNHNY and CDR2 as SVGAGI (reference sequence). The CDR3 is 15 amino acids. Trimming stripped 0 bases from V and 7 bases from J, with 13 bases between. In nucleotides, the CDR3 is TGTGCCAGCAGTTACTCACAGGACGTCGGCCAGCCCCAGCATTTT. Translation: CASSYSQDVGQPQHF.

This clone was seen just once. The chain links TRBV7-9 to TRBJ2-2; TRBD1 aligns across 9 bases. Germline trimming cut 5 bases from V and 3 bases from J; bases unmatched to any gene: 16. This CDR3 has 19 amino acids. Germline V gene sequence: CDR1 SEHNR, CDR2 FQNEAQ (reference sequence). CDR3 protein: CASSLRQIITGGYTGELFF. CDR3 coding DNA: TGTGCCAGCAGCCTCAGACAAATTATAACAGGGGGCTACACCGGGGAGCTGTTTTTT.

The rearrangement joins TRBV7-6 to TRBJ2-3, with D maybe TRBD1 (6 bases). The CDR3 spans 19 residues. Germline values: CDR1 SGHVS, CDR2 FNYEAQ. V lost 3 bases, J lost 2 bases, and 24 bases lay in between. CDR3 residues: CASSLGRGRLESNTDTQYF. The DNA for the CDR3 is TGTGCCAGCAGCTTGGGCAGGGGAAGGCTAGAGTCAAACACAGATACGCAGTATTTT.

This clone was seen a single time. This chain uses TRBV5-1 with TRBJ2-7, with TRBD1 matching 7 bases. Unmatched junction bases numbered 12, after V lost 4 bases and J lost 5 bases. Germline CDR1 is SGHRS and CDR2 is YFSETQ. The CDR3 runs 15 residues. The CDR3 DNA reads TGCGCCAGCAGCCCCAACTTAGGACAGGCGAACGAGCAGTACTTC. It translates to CASSPNLGQANEQYF.

V and J are TRBV4-2 and TRBJ1-2, with 8 bases aligning to TRBD1. V dropped 0 bases and J dropped 4; count of bases not matched to a gene: 10. Germline V gene data show CDR1 as LGHNA and CDR2 as YNFKEQ. This CDR3 is built from 17 residues. CDR3 amino acids: CASSQEAGGYLSYGYTF. CDR3 sequence (DNA): TGTGCCAGCAGCCAAGAGGCAGGGGGCTACCTTTCCTATGGCTACACCTTC.

Only a few counts were recorded for this clone. This rearrangement joins TRBV9 to TRBJ1-1; D remains unclear. The ends were cut back, 0 bases at V and 1 base at J, with 4 bases in the middle. CDR1 and CDR2 (germline): SGDLS, YYNGEE. This CDR3 comprises 13 residues. The DNA for the CDR3 is TGTGCCAGCAGCGTAGCAGGGAACACTGAAGCTTTCTTT. This translates into CASSVAGNTEAFF.

The V gene is TRBV7-8, the J gene TRBJ1-2, with D possibly being TRBD1 (6 bases). Trimming stripped 2 bases from V and 6 bases from J, with 19 bases between. CDR1 SGHVS and CDR2 FQNEAQ come from the germline V gene. This CDR3 has 16 residues. CDR3 sequence reads: CASSLPVWGGADGYTF. The CDR3 nucleotides read TGTGCCAGCAGCTTACCCGTATGGGGGGGCGCGGATGGCTACACCTTC.

The chain couples TRBV25-1 to TRBJ2-1; 9 bases are a match to TRBD2. CDR3 size: 16 residues. The J segment lost 8 bases and the V segment lost 0 bases, leaving 8 bases of the junction unmatched. The germline V gene has CDR1 MGHDK and CDR2 SYGVNS. The DNA of the CDR3 is TGTGCCAGCAGTGAATATAAAGGTAGCGGGAGAGATGAGCAGTTCTTC. It codes for CASSEYKGSGRDEQFF. Variable domain in full (rest from reference TRBV25-1 and TRBJ2-1): EADIYQTPRYLVIGTGKKITLECSQTMGHDKMYWYQQDPGMELHLIHYSYGVNSTEKGDLSSESTVSRIRTEHFPLTLESARPSHTSQYLCASSEYKGSGRDEQFFGPGTRLTVL.

The chain employs TRBV19 and TRBJ2-7, with 7 nucleotides matching TRBD1. The V gene's germline CDR1 is LNHDA and CDR2 SQIVND (reference sequence). Trimming took 5 bases from V and 3 from J; bases not matched to a gene: 10. The CDR3 has 15 amino acids. Written as DNA, the CDR3 is TGTGCCAGTAGTCCCACGACAGGGTGGGTCTACGAGCAGTACTTC. Its translation: CASSPTTGWVYEQYF. The variable domain in full, completed from reference TRBV19 and TRBJ2-7, reads DGGITQSPKYLFRKEGQNVTLSCEQNLNHDAMYWYRQDPGQGLRLIYYSQIVNDFQKGDIAEGYSVSREKKESFPLTVTSAQKNPTAFYLCASSPTTGWVYEQYFGPGTRLTVT.

The chain couples TRBV9 to TRBJ2-3; 9 bases align to TRBD2. The CDR3 sequence is 16 residues long. The germline V gene has CDR1 SGDLS and CDR2 YYNGEE. Trimming took 1 base from V and 2 from J; bases not matched to a gene: 5. This CDR3 reads CASSVSGGTITDTQYF. CDR3 nucleotides: TGTGCCAGCAGCGTAAGCGGGGGGACTATCACAGATACGCAGTATTTT.

This sequence joins TRBV5-6 and TRBJ2-7, with 10 bases lining up with TRBD1. V dropped 3 bases and J dropped 3; count of bases not matched to a gene: 0. Germline V gene data show CDR1 as SGHDT and CDR2 as YYEEEE. This CDR3 is 13 amino acids long. The CDR3 DNA follows: TGTGCCAGCAGCTGGACAGGGGGCTACGAGCAGTACTTC. It yields the protein CASSWTGGYEQYF.

V and J are TRBV10-3 and TRBJ2-7; TRBD2 is a possible D gene (6 bases). Trimming took off 10 bases at V and 3 bases at J, with 16 bases between the two ends. The CDR3 totals 13 residues. The V gene's germline CDR1 is ENHRY and CDR2 SYGVKD. Here the CDR3 DNA reads TGTGCCACCGGGAGTGTACTCCGCTACGAGCAGTACTTC. Protein product: CATGSVLRYEQYF.

This clone was found once. The chain joins TRBV30 to TRBJ2-1; 11 bases line up with TRBD2. CDR3 length: 16 residues. V gave up 3 bases and J gave up 5 bases; unmatched junction bases: 9. Germline loops: CDR1 GTSNPN, CDR2 SVGIG (reference sequence). CDR3 coding DNA: TGTGCCTGGAGGCCGGGGGGGACTAGCGGTGACAATGAGCAGTTCTTC. Protein product: CAWRPGGTSGDNEQFF.

This sequence joins TRBV2 and TRBJ2-7; possibly TRBD2 for D (6 bases). The CDR3 has 15 residues. The V end lost 6 bases, the J end lost 5 bases, and 20 bases lay between the germline ends. In germline, CDR1 is SNHLY, CDR2 FYNNEI. The CDR3: CASRQFREVRDEQYF. The CDR3, as DNA: TGTGCCAGCAGGCAATTCAGGGAGGTTCGGGACGAGCAGTACTTC.

The chain joins TRBV6-5 to TRBJ2-5, with 12 bases identical to TRBD1. V shed 6 bases and J 5 bases; nucleotides not matched to a gene: 7. Germline-derived CDR1 and CDR2 are MNHEY and SVGAGI. The CDR3 loop spans 15 amino acids. The CDR3 region is CASSPGTGGVETQYF. Written as DNA, the CDR3 is TGTGCCAGCAGCCCCGGGACAGGGGGCGTGGAGACCCAGTACTTC.

The gene calls are TRBV5-6 and TRBJ2-5; 9 positions match TRBD1. Germline CDR1 SGHDT, CDR2 YYEEEE. Trimming cost V 4 bases and J 5 bases; bases outside gene matches: 6. The CDR3 consists of 14 residues. The CDR3 reads CASSRAGTGETQYF. For the CDR3, the DNA is TGTGCCAGCAGCCGGGCCGGGACAGGGGAGACCCAGTACTTC.

The chain employs TRBV6-1 and TRBJ2-3; a weak D match, TRBD2 (6 bases). The V gene lost 1 base and the J gene lost 5 bases, with 16 bases spanning the gap. The CDR3 contains 16 residues. The V gene's germline CDR1 is MNHNS and CDR2 SASEGT. The CDR3 region has the DNA TGTGCCAGCAGTGAAGAGGCGGGGTCACCTGGAGATACGCAGTATTTT. This sequence encodes CASSEEAGSPGDTQYF.

CDR3 residues: CASSLEGTFSGYQETQYF. As DNA, the CDR3 is TGTGCCAGCAGCTTAGAAGGCACCTTCAGCGGGTACCAAGAGACCCAGTACTTC. V is TRBV7-2 and J is TRBJ2-5; the D gene is possibly TRBD2 (6 bases). Germline lookup yields CDR1 SGHTA and CDR2 FQGNSA. V was shortened by 1 base and J by 0 bases, with 18 bases between the two germline ends. The CDR3 covers 18 residues.